This T cell receptor beta chain was identified during a study of blood T cell repertoires in COVID-19. This clone was seen a single time. Germline CDR1 and CDR2: SGHTA and FQGNSA. This CDR3 contains 13 residues. Trimming took off 4 bases at V and 5 bases at J, with 11 bases between the two ends. Those enrolled, adults aged roughly 18 to 100 years, came from some 23 US areas. Among Cohort 3 donors, those recovered had two negative PCRs, clearance, or symptom resolution. The repertoire was sequenced with immunoSEQ multiplex PCR; TCRdb's copy has only in-frame clones and lacks some. The table includes about 130,000 clones, around 86% detected once.

The V gene is TRBV7-2, the J gene TRBJ2-5; no firm D call. This receptor was taken from a man aged 50 to 60 who had recovered from COVID-19. The sequencing sample was made of PBMCs or T cells enriched from blood (not recorded which). CDR3 nucleotide sequence: TGTGCCAGCAGCTCGAGGCGGTGGGAGACCCAGTACTTC. Protein sequence: CASSSRRWETQYF. Complete variable domain (other parts from reference TRBV7-2 and TRBJ2-5): GAGVSQSPSNKVTEKGKDVELRCDPISGHTALYWYRQSLGQGLEFLIYFQGNSAPDKSGLPSDRFSAERTGGSVSTLTIQRTQQEDSAVYLCASSSRRWETQYFGPGTRLLVL.